The 26 T cell receptor beta chains in this list originate from one sample, sequenced in a study of blood T cell repertoires in COVID-19. Assay used: immunoSEQ multiplex PCR; TCRdb lists only in-frame clones, some missing. The sample holds some 460,000 clones; 70% to 90% are singletons and the top ten take roughly 2%. Sequencing input: PBMCs or T cells enriched from blood (not recorded which). The source of these receptors is a woman in her late teens or twenties with acute COVID-19.

The chain recombines TRBV4-2 with TRBJ1-6; D call uncertain. Per germline, CDR1 LGHNA and CDR2 YNFKEQ. The V gene lost 0 bases and the J gene lost 2 bases, with 20 bases spanning the gap. CDR3 length: 20 residues. The CDR3 nucleotides are TGTGCCAGCAGCCAAGATCTAAGAAGTAACAGAGATGCCTATAATTCACCCCTCCACTTT. Translated: CASSQDLRSNRDAYNSPLHF.

The rearrangement links TRBV7-9 to TRBJ2-7; 11 bases fit TRBD1. Germline loops: CDR1 SEHNR, CDR2 FQNEAQ (reference sequence). There are 16 residues in the CDR3. J was trimmed by 4 bases and V by 0 bases; bases with no gene match: 5. The CDR3 spells CASSLAGTGGPYEQYF. Written as DNA, the CDR3 is TGTGCCAGCAGCTTAGCCGGGACAGGGGGTCCATACGAGCAGTACTTC. Together with reference TRBV7-9 and TRBJ2-7, the CDR3 gives the full variable domain: DTGVSQNPRHKITKRGQNVTFRCDPISEHNRLYWYRQTLGQGPEFLTYFQNEAQLEKSRLLSDRFSAERPKGSFSTLEIQRTEQGDSAMYLCASSLAGTGGPYEQYFGPGTRLTVT.

This chain joins TRBV7-9 and TRBJ2-2; D perhaps matches TRBD2 (6 bases). Germline V gene sequence: CDR1 SEHNR, CDR2 FQNEAQ (reference sequence). Deletions cut 3 bases from V and 1 base from J, with 21 bases between. This CDR3 region has 19 residues. CDR3 amino acids: CASSFTIGEGLQNTGELFF. The DNA for the CDR3 is TGTGCCAGCAGCTTCACCATAGGCGAAGGACTACAGAACACCGGGGAGCTGTTTTTT. The full variable domain, its missing parts supplied by reference TRBV7-9 and TRBJ2-2, is DTGVSQNPRHKITKRGQNVTFRCDPISEHNRLYWYRQTLGQGPEFLTYFQNEAQLEKSRLLSDRFSAERPKGSFSTLEIQRTEQGDSAMYLCASSFTIGEGLQNTGELFFGEGSRLTVL.

The count of this clone is one. This chain uses TRBV7-9 with TRBJ2-3; 7 bases match TRBD1. Germline CDR1 is SEHNR and CDR2 is FQNEAQ (reference sequence). This CDR3 comprises 15 residues. J was trimmed by 0 bases and V by 5 bases; bases with no gene match: 5. Here the CDR3 reads CASSRGQTSTDTQYF. The CDR3 region has the DNA TGTGCCAGCAGCCGGGGACAGACTAGCACAGATACGCAGTATTTT.

The V and J genes are TRBV28 and TRBJ2-1; weak D call: TRBD2 (5 bases). The CDR3 spans 13 residues. Germline V gene data show CDR1 as MDHEN and CDR2 as SYDVKM. The ends were cut back, 6 bases at V and 5 bases at J, with 11 bases in the middle. The CDR3 loop reads CASRIGVNNEQFF. Written as DNA, the CDR3 is TGTGCCAGCAGAATCGGGGTAAACAATGAGCAGTTCTTC.

This rearrangement joins TRBV13 to TRBJ1-6; 8 bases align to TRBD1. Germline-derived CDR1 and CDR2 are PRHDT and FYEKMQ (reference sequence). The CDR3 has 14 residues. V was pared by 6 bases and J by 9 bases, with 7 bases of the junction left unmatched. Written as DNA, the CDR3 is TGTGCCAGCAGTACCGGGACAGGTGGTTCACCCCTCCACTTT. Its protein product is CASSTGTGGSPLHF.

V usage is TRBV28 and J usage is TRBJ2-7, with TRBD1 identical over 8 bases. V was clipped by 3 bases and J by 2 bases; unmatched bases: 6. Germline V gene sequence: CDR1 MDHEN, CDR2 SYDVKM. This CDR3 spans 15 amino acids. The CDR3 sequence is CASSFAWDRTYEQYF. CDR3 bases: TGTGCCAGCAGTTTTGCCTGGGACAGGACCTACGAGCAGTACTTC.

The rearrangement uses TRBV4-3 and TRBJ1-1, with a possible D match to TRBD1 (5 bases). V gave up 2 bases and J gave up 6 bases, with 13 bases separating them. This CDR3 is built from 14 residues. The germline CDR1 and CDR2 sequences are LGHNA and YSLEER. In DNA form, the CDR3 reads TGCGCCAGCAGCCAAATAGGAGGGGATGCTGAAGCTTTCTTT. This translates into CASSQIGGDAEAFF.

The J gene is TRBJ2-7, the V gene TRBV9; D is unresolved. This CDR3 region has 17 residues. V was cut by 3 bases and J by 2 bases, with 21 bases left in between. Looked up from germline, CDR1 is SGDLS and CDR2 is YYNGEE. CDR3 residues: CASSESHAFLGPYEQYF. CDR3 DNA: TGTGCCAGCAGCGAGTCCCACGCCTTTCTTGGCCCCTACGAGCAGTACTTC.

The CDR3 loop is CASSKVGGPTDTQYF. In DNA form, the CDR3 reads TGTGCCAGCAGCAAAGTGGGGGGGCCCACAGATACGCAGTATTTT. The rearrangement joins TRBV28 to TRBJ2-3, with D possibly being TRBD2 (7 bases). The CDR3 loop spans 15 amino acids. Germline values: CDR1 MDHEN, CDR2 SYDVKM. Trimming cost V 6 bases and J 2 bases, with 15 bases left between them. The full variable domain, rest sourced from reference TRBV28 and TRBJ2-3, is DVKVTQSSRYLVKRTGEKVFLECVQDMDHENMFWYRQDPGLGLRLIYFSYDVKMKEKGDIPEGYSVSREKKERFSLILESASTNQTSMYLCASSKVGGPTDTQYFGPGTRLTVL.

This clone was recorded a few times. The chain combines TRBV30 with TRBJ1-5; unclear D gene. CDR1 is GTSNPN, CDR2 SVGIG, per germline (reference sequence). This CDR3 region has 15 residues. V lost 0 bases to trimming and J lost 0 bases, with 9 bases between them. In DNA form, the CDR3 reads TGTGCCTGGAGTGTTATGGGAGCTAGCAATCAGCCCCAGCATTTT. Amino acid sequence: CAWSVMGASNQPQHF.

The CDR3 spells CSASHTGLSYGYTF. The DNA for the CDR3 is TGCAGTGCTAGTCACACAGGGTTAAGCTATGGCTACACCTTC. The chain links TRBV20-1 to TRBJ1-2; D is perhaps TRBD1 (6 bases). Germline loops: CDR1 DFQATT, CDR2 SNEGSKA (reference sequence). CDR3 length: 14 residues. The germline V and J ends were trimmed by 3 bases and 4 bases, with 15 bases remaining between them.

The rearrangement uses TRBV7-9 and TRBJ2-3; TRBD2 aligns across 11 bases. This CDR3 has 16 residues. Germline CDR1 SEHNR, CDR2 FQNEAQ (reference sequence). With V trimmed by 2 bases and J by 5 bases, 6 bases remained unmatched. The CDR3: CASSLSPGLAVDTQYF. Written as DNA, the CDR3 is TGTGCCAGCAGCTTATCCCCGGGACTAGCGGTAGATACGCAGTATTTT.

The chain uses TRBV4-1 and TRBJ1-2, with D maybe TRBD1 (5 bases). CDR3 size: 14 residues. With 4 bases removed from V and 6 bases from J, the gap between germline ends came to 15 bases. Germline lookup yields CDR1 MGHRA and CDR2 YSYEKL. Here the CDR3 reads CASSLTLPGDGYTF. The CDR3 region has the DNA TGCGCCAGCAGCCTAACTCTCCCGGGGGATGGCTACACCTTC.

This chain links TRBV5-4 with TRBJ2-5; the match to TRBD2 covers 12 bases. Germline loops: CDR1 SGHNT, CDR2 YYREEE (reference sequence). The length of the CDR3 is 17 residues. V was clipped by 2 bases and J by 5 bases; unmatched bases: 10. The DNA of the CDR3 is TGTGCCAGCAGCTTTCCTAGCGGGAGGGCCGGAGGGGAGACCCAGTACTTC. This encodes CASSFPSGRAGGETQYF.

The V call is TRBV9, the J call TRBJ1-1; TRBD1 agrees at 7 bases. The CDR3 length is 16 residues. The germline V gene has CDR1 SGDLS and CDR2 YYNGEE. V shed 0 bases and J 4 bases; nucleotides not matched to a gene: 9. The CDR3 nucleotides are TGTGCCAGCAGCGTAGTAGACAGGGTGTGGGTCACTGAAGCTTTCTTT. Translated: CASSVVDRVWVTEAFF.

V gene TRBV12-3 or TRBV12-4 combines with J gene TRBJ1-1; D ambiguous. CDR3 size: 13 residues. V was cut by 4 bases and J by 0 bases, with 6 bases left in between. DNA for the CDR3: TGTGCCAGCAGTTCGGAGCTGAACACTGAAGCTTTCTTT. It is translated as CASSSELNTEAFF.

The rearrangement joins TRBV5-4 to TRBJ2-1; TRBD2 is a possible D gene (5 bases). The CDR3 consists of 13 residues. Germline lookup yields CDR1 SGHNT and CDR2 YYREEE (reference sequence). Trimming shortened V by 7 bases and J by 4 bases, and 12 bases separated the two germline ends. The CDR3 sequence is CASLNPGYNEQFF. The CDR3 region has the DNA TGTGCCAGCCTGAACCCGGGATACAATGAGCAGTTCTTC.

The chain combines TRBV19 with TRBJ2-5; 9 bases fit TRBD2. This CDR3 has 14 amino acids. Germline V lookup: CDR1 LNHDA, CDR2 SQIVND (reference sequence). J lost 3 bases, V lost 7 bases, and 6 bases had no gene match. The CDR3 DNA sequence: TGTGCCAGTAACCCTAGCGGGATAGAAGAGACCCAGTACTTC. It codes for CASNPSGIEETQYF.

The rearrangement links TRBV6-2 or TRBV6-3 to TRBJ2-1, with no clear D. Germline CDR1 reads MNHEY; CDR2 reads SVGEGT. The CDR3 runs 13 residues. V lost 2 bases and J 6 bases, leaving 8 bases between the germline ends. The CDR3: CASSYGVVNEQFF. In DNA, the CDR3 is TGTGCCAGCAGTTACGGAGTGGTCAATGAGCAGTTCTTC.

The chain has TRBV12-2 and TRBJ2-5; TRBD2, the table's D call, lacks a check against the DNA. TRBV12-2 is termed a pseudogene. The CDR3 spans 18 residues. CDR3 bases: TGTGCAAGTCGCTTAGCGATACTAGCGGGAGAACGTTTTGAGACCCAGTACTTC. Protein product: CASRLAILAGERFETQYF.

This chain connects TRBV7-9 to TRBJ2-5, with TRBD2 matching over 7 bases. V dropped 2 bases and J dropped 5; count of bases not matched to a gene: 14. The germline gives CDR1 SEHNR, CDR2 FQNEAQ (reference sequence). This CDR3 contains 17 residues. CDR3 sequence: CASSLPLVRSGMETQYF. CDR3 bases: TGTGCCAGCAGCTTACCGCTTGTAAGGAGCGGGATGGAGACCCAGTACTTC.

This clone showed up just a few times. The CDR3 spells CASSLAFGYEQYF. In nucleotides, the CDR3 is TGTGCCAGCAGCTTAGCTTTCGGCTACGAGCAGTACTTC. This chain links TRBV7-2 with TRBJ2-7; D is uncertain. Germline V CDR1 and CDR2: SGHTA, FQGNSA. This CDR3 comprises 13 residues. Trimming took 0 bases from V and 3 from J, leaving 6 bases between them.

The rearrangement links TRBV6-2 or TRBV6-3 to TRBJ2-7, with TRBD1 matching over 9 bases. The CDR3 runs to 15 residues. CDR1 and CDR2 (germline): MNHEY, SVGEGT. V was pared by 5 bases and J by 2 bases, with 7 bases of the junction left unmatched. This CDR3 is CASSDVGTGTYEQYF. CDR3 DNA: TGTGCCAGCAGTGATGTTGGGACAGGGACCTACGAGCAGTACTTC.

This chain links TRBV15 with TRBJ1-4, with a possible D match to TRBD1 (5 bases). The germline V and J ends were trimmed by 5 bases and 8 bases, with 21 bases remaining between them. Germline V gene lookup returns CDR1 LNHNV and CDR2 YYDKDF (reference sequence). The CDR3 has 16 amino acids. The CDR3 bases are TGTGCCACCAGCGGGGGGTCGGCCGTAGGAATCGAAAAACTGTTTTTT. Protein: CATSGGSAVGIEKLFF.

This clone was recorded once. V usage is TRBV7-6 and J usage is TRBJ2-1, with D perhaps TRBD2 (6 bases). V gave up 1 base and J gave up 9 bases, with 10 bases separating them. Germline CDR1 reads SGHVS; CDR2 reads FNYEAQ. This CDR3 contains 13 residues. The CDR3: CASSLVVGGEQFF. CDR3 bases: TGTGCCAGCAGCTTAGTGGTGGGAGGTGAGCAGTTCTTC.